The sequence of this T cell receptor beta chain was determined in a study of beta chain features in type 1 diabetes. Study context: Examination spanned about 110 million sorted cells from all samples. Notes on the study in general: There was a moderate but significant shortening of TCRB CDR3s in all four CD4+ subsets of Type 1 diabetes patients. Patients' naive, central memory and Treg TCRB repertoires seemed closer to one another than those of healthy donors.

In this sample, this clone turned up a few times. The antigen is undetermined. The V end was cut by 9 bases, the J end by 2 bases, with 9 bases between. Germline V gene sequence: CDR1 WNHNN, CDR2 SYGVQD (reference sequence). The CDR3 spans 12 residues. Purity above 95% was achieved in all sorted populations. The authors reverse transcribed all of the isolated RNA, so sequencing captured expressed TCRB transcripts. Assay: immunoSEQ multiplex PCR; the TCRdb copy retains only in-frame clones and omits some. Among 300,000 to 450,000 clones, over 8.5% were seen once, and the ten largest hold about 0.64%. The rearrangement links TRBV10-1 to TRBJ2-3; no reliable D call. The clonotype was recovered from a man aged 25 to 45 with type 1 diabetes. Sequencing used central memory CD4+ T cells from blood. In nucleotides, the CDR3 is TGCGCCAGTGAAGACTCCACAGATACGCAGTATTTT. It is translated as CASEDSTDTQYF.